Reported below is one T cell receptor beta chain. This sample is drawn from a study of blood T cell repertoires in COVID-19. Libraries were prepared by immunoSEQ multiplex PCR; TCRdb keeps only in-frame clonotypes and omits some of them. The repertoire holds tens of thousands of clones, with over 75% as singletons. Germline V CDR1 and CDR2: SGHTA, FQGNSA. V was clipped by 5 bases and J by 3 bases, with 14 bases between them. The CDR3 consists of 14 residues. The rearrangement links TRBV7-2 to TRBJ2-7, with D unclear. The sample taken for sequencing was peripheral blood. The sequence was collected from a man aged 65 to 79 with acute or convalescent COVID-19. Here the CDR3 DNA reads TGTGCCAGCAGCACCGAGGCACTCTTCTACGAGCAGTACTTC. The encoded protein is CASSTEALFYEQYF.